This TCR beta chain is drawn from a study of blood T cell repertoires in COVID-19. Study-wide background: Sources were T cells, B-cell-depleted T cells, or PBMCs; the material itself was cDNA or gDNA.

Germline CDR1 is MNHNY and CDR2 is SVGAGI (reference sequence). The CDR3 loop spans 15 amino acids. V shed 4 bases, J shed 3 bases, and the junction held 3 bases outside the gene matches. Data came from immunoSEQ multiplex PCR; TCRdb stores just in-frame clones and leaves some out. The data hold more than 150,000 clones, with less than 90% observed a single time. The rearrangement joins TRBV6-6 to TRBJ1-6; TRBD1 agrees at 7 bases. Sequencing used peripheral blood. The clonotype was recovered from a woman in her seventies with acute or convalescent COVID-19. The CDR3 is CASSFGQVYNSPLHF. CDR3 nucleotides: TGTGCCAGCAGTTTTGGACAGGTCTATAATTCACCCCTCCACTTT.